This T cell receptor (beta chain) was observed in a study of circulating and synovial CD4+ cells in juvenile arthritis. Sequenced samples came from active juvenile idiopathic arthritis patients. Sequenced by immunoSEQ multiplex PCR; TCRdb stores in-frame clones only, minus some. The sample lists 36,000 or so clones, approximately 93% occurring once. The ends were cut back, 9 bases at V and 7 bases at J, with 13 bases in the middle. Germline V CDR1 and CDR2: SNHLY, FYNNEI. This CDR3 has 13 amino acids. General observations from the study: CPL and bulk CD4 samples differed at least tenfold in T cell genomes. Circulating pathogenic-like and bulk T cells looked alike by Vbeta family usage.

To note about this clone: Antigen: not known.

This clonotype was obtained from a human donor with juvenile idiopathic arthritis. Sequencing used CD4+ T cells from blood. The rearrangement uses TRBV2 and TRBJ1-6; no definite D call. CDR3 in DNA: TGTGCCAGTAGGTCGGAGTTAAATTCACCCCTCCACTTT. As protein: CASRSELNSPLHF.